Presented here are 4 T cell receptor beta chains from one specimen sequenced in a study of T cell responses to AZD1222 COVID-19 vaccine. Sequencing was performed with immunoSEQ multiplex PCR; in TCRdb, only in-frame clones are kept and a portion is missing. The sample records tens of thousands of clones, around 89% being singletons. The specimen comprised peripheral blood, sampled 28 days after the second AZD1222 dose. The receptors were sampled from an adult who received the AZD1222 COVID-19 vaccine.

The rearrangement uses TRBV5-1 and TRBJ2-7, with no clear D. The CDR3 has 13 amino acids. The germline CDR1 and CDR2 sequences are SGHRS and YFSETQ. V was clipped by 8 bases and J by 0 bases, with 12 bases between them. The chain's CDR3 is CASHRDSSYEQYF. CDR3 in DNA: TGCGCCAGTCACAGAGATAGCTCCTACGAGCAGTACTTC.

The chain joins TRBV6-4 to TRBJ2-3; 7 nucleotides align to TRBD1. The CDR3 totals 14 residues. V was pared by 6 bases and J by 4 bases, with 7 bases of the junction left unmatched. CDR1 and CDR2 (germline): MRHNA, SNTAGT. This CDR3 is CASRGDSLADTQYF. In DNA form, the CDR3 reads TGTGCCAGCAGGGGGGACAGTCTTGCAGATACGCAGTATTTT.

The chain combines TRBV5-8 with TRBJ2-7; TRBD1 matches 8 bases. Germline trimming cut 5 bases from V and 3 bases from J; bases unmatched to any gene: 10. CDR3 length: 15 amino acids. Per the germline V gene, CDR1 is SGHTS and CDR2 is YDEGEE. CDR3 residues: CASREPGTGNYEQYF. In DNA form, the CDR3 reads TGTGCCAGCAGAGAACCGGGGACAGGCAACTACGAGCAGTACTTC.

This rearrangement joins TRBV4-3 to TRBJ2-7; D possibly corresponds to TRBD2 (5 bases). The CDR3 is made up of 15 amino acids. Germline CDR1 LGHNA, CDR2 YSLEER. The V end was cut by 2 bases, the J end by 9 bases, with 20 bases between. The CDR3 region has the DNA TGCGCCAGCAGCCAAAACAACCGGGCAGCTCGGGGGCAGTACTTC. As protein: CASSQNNRAARGQYF.